The T cell receptor beta chain under discussion was sequenced for a study of molecular identifiers for immune sequencing clone quantification. Study findings and constraints: Under 1% of molecules in naive cells, but over 99% of effector molecules, belonged to clones above 20 RNA copies.

TCRdb reanalysed the PCR reads using MiXCR and keeps one entry per CDR3 protein. The sample lists 300,000 to 400,000 distinct CDR3 sequences, around a fifth seen once, with approximately 0.83% in the top ten. The CDR3 runs 14 residues. The germline V gene has CDR1 GTSNPN and CDR2 SVGIG (reference sequence). V lost 3 bases to trimming and J lost 1 base, with 9 bases between them. This clonotype was counted ten times or more. Antigen: not known. Naive CD8 libraries used about 20,000 to 1,000,000 sorted cells and 10%, 30% or 50% RNA. Naive CD8 T cells were sorted, and the gate applied was CD8+CD4-CCR7+CD45RA+.

The TCR originated in a human donor in good health. Some libraries in this study had Jurkat cell RNA spiked in. The sample taken for sequencing was naive CD8+ T cells from blood, with Jurkat cell RNA spiked in. The subset was: FACS-sorted CD8+CD4-CCR7+CD45RA+ naive T cells. The rearrangement links TRBV30 to TRBJ2-2; no reliable D call. The CDR3 sequence: CAWSTRMNTGELFF. The CDR3, as DNA: TGTGCCTGGAGCACTCGGATGAACACCGGGGAGCTGTTTTTT.